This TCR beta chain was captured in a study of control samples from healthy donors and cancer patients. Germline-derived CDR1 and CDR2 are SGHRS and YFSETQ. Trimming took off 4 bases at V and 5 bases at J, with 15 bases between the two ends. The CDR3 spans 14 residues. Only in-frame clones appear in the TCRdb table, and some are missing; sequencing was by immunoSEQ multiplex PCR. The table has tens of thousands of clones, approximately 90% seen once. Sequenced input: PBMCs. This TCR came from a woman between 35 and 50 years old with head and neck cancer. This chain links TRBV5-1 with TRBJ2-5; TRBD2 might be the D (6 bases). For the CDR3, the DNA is TGCGCCAGCAGCGGTTGGCGGGAAGCTGAGACCCAGTACTTC. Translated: CASSGWREAETQYF.